This T cell receptor beta chain was recovered during a study of cytomegalovirus exposure and HLA in healthy donors (dated by TCRdb to 2015 to 2018). Concerning the study at large: In an earlier analysis of approximately 640 of the donors, under 300 Gb of sequence data and just under 120 million unique TCR beta sequences from 180 million or so T cells were reported. Roughly 320 gigabases of sequencing data and around 80 million unique TCR sequences made up an early release that covered several hundred HLA-typed donors. The genetic ancestry cluster associated with self-reported Caucasian donors included over 65% of the 398 genotyped donors. The study aimed to test whether cataloging public T cell receptors could reveal signatures of past pathogen exposure. The study used immunosequencing to profile the T cell repertoires of more than 650 subjects and linked those repertoires to cytomegalovirus serostatus. A separate validation cohort of roughly 130 different subjects was used in addition to the 666-subject first cohort. To predict cytomegalovirus infection status, the study combined high-throughput TCR immunosequencing, statistical association of individual TCRs with disease status, and machine learning. In a later analysis, previously published TCR beta repertoires from 550 to 750 donors were re-analyzed and high-resolution HLA genotyping was added so that TCR occurrence patterns could be studied. In the later analysis, no new phenotypic data were used to find candidate immune exposures; instead, reliance was placed on TCR beta sequences and their occurrence across donors. In an earlier analysis of 500 to 650 of the donors, high-throughput TCR beta sequencing was used to judge whether each TCR beta V gene segment behaved as functional or pseudogenic. Alongside the repertoire data, information on donor age, sex, ethnicity and CMV serostatus was compiled. A later genetic analysis took genome-wide SNP genotypes for about three fifths of the roughly 670 donors and used that subset as a discovery cohort. Every discovery cohort repertoire had been produced on one sequencing platform. HLA typing covered class I and class II loci at four-digit resolution. The number of typed donors differed by locus: roughly 620-630 for A, B, C, DRB1 and DQB1; 500 to 550 for DQA1; about 600 for DPA1; and 450 to 480 for DPB1. About five DR-DQ haplotypes were handled as single units for association and clustering, since linkage in the cohort was strong. Across under 500 genotyped donors of the cohort, an average of roughly 230,000 unique TCR beta nucleotide sequences per donor were sequenced, and 15% to 20% of those sequences were non-productive. Summary of the overall study and its limitations: For the cohort, immune exposure information was limited to CMV serostatus. A further reported finding was that TCR beta sequences accurately predicted the HLA-A and HLA-B alleles for most subjects in the first cohort. Because counts were too low, 15 or so rarely observed V segments, including chromosome 9 orphons, were excluded from the earlier analysis of 587 of the donors. A later analysis found that HLA-associated TCR beta chains were more clonally expanded and had lower generation probabilities than equally common non-associated chains. In both the original and validation cohorts, the classifier was reported to diagnose cytomegalovirus status with high specificity and sensitivity. The cohort was sequenced for TCR beta chains only, and without alpha or paired-chain data the features that could be detected were limited. A later analysis reported that several top co-occurrence clusters appeared linked to parvovirus B19, influenza, CMV and Epstein-Barr virus. Compared with the approximately 670-donor mean, donors in an Asian-associated ancestry cluster had fewer N-insertions in productive TCRs, according to a later genetic analysis. In the study, some 160 TCR beta chains were listed as associated with cytomegalovirus. A later analysis associated 15,000 or so TCR beta sequences with specific HLA alleles at a false discovery rate of 0.05. Because the 87-base-pair reads could not distinguish some IMGT-functional V segments, including TRBV6-2 and TRBV6-3, those segments were excluded. In a later genetic analysis, a missense DCLRE1C variant was associated with V-gene and J-gene trimming of TCR beta chains, and the association was replicated in an independent cohort. The authors suggested that the approach could potentially be generalized to other disease states and immunological phenotypes. Most TCR sequences were observed very rarely across donors, whereas some public TCRs were present in many individuals. Most CMV-associated TCR beta chains appeared to be HLA-restricted in a later analysis, and the HLA associations seemed to be driven largely by CMV exposure. Because HLA typing was unavailable for some donors at each locus, only the typed subset was used in association tests. In an earlier analysis of fewer than 750 of the donors, most TCR beta V segments were observed in productive rearrangements about 90% or about 30% of the time, broadly matching IMGT annotations. In vitro tests confirmed that a few of the cytomegalovirus-associated TCR beta chains recognize cytomegalovirus antigens. A cluster of highly shared sequence variants was judged likely to be a technical artifact of the sequencing pipeline. A later analysis found that TCR association rates varied across HLA loci, with DRB1 alleles showing the most associated TCRs and HLA-C alleles the fewest. Strong co-occurrence of HLA alleles, especially DR and DQ, made assigning TCR associations to individual alleles difficult. Correlated functional status among segregating V segments might reflect linkage disequilibrium, but an unknown experimental factor could not be ruled out. The presence/absence analyses assumed that sequencing depth was roughly uniform across donors, and that assumption may not be true.

About this clone: There is no known antigen for this receptor.

The CDR3 runs 18 residues from the cysteine to the phenylalanine. Kept here is only the CDR3 DNA, which spans 54 bases and is read in frame from base 1. The junction carries 23 bases between V and J, which are trimmed by 4 bases and 2 bases respectively. CDR1 is given as SGHDT and CDR2 as YYEEEE, both from the germline V gene. Library method: the immunoSEQ multiplex PCR assay. For the multiplex PCR, a mixture combining 60 forward primers for TCR Vbeta segments and 13 reverse primers for TCR Jbeta segments was used. Amplification of the CDR3 region of rearranged TCR beta genes was performed with a multiplex PCR assay on genomic DNA. The Illumina HiSeq System was used to sequence the amplified TCR beta libraries as 87-base-pair reads. Under the source paper's analysis protocol: A later analysis tallied some 79 million unique TCR beta chains across the 666 repertoires, and about 10 million of those chains were shared by two or more donors. Raw reads were error-corrected and collapsed into unique sequences with a nearest-neighbor algorithm that merged closely related sequences to remove PCR and sequencing errors. CDR3 sequences were aligned to IMGT reference sequences to assign V, D and J gene segments. For a sequence to be retained, a match of at least six nucleotides to both a V gene segment and a J gene segment was required. Rearrangements were called productive when the CDR3 lacked stop codons and stayed in frame with V and J; all others were non-productive. CDR3 was defined by IMGT convention, running from the second conserved V-encoded cysteine to the conserved J-encoded phenylalanine. The earlier analysis of a few hundred of the donors excluded any sequence lacking an unambiguous match to a single V gene segment. An earlier analysis of over 450 of the donors classified V segments as functional when productive rearrangements were above 56.7% and as segregating when the standard deviation between donors was above 5%. A statistical classification framework was built to diagnose cytomegalovirus status from the catalog of TCR beta chain sequences. V and J gene assignment, in a later analysis, came from comparing TCR nucleotide sequences with IMGT/GENE-DB human TR gene sequences. A later analysis assigned CDR3 sequences and most-parsimonious VDJ recombination scenarios with the TCRdist pipeline. In a later analysis, each TCR beta chain was defined by its CDR3 amino acid sequence together with its V-gene family, and reads lacking a unique V-gene family were excluded. As a way to deal with suspected cross-contamination and a sequencing artifact, a later analysis dropped approximately 590 nucleotide sequences that were highly shared and had low generation probability. For each public chain, a later analysis derived a clonal expansion index from normalized ranks of inferred template counts within each repertoire. In a later analysis, generation probabilities were computed with a VDJ recombination model fitted to out-of-frame rearrangements, and the resulting probabilities were checked against IGoR. A later analysis scored TCR-TCR, TCR-HLA and TCR-CMV co-occurrence with hypergeometric tests, applying a repertoire-size bias correction to TCR pairs. In a later analysis, false discovery rates were estimated by permuting HLA or CMV assignments 20 times. A later analysis grouped co-occurring TCRs with DBSCAN, adding TCRdist sequence similarity when clustering within HLA-allele-positive subsets. Repertoires with fewer than 30,000 or more than 120,000 public chains, plus five repertoires with anomalous nucleotide sharing, were excluded from co-occurrence clustering. TCRdb's version of the immuneACCESS table is confined to in-frame rearrangements and falls short of the full clone set. An unresolved V gene accounts for under half of the shortfall where checked; the remainder is of unknown origin. V, J and clone size are those of that table, while D and trimming were read from the DNA. The sample's own table lists tens of thousands of clones. The ten largest clonotypes hold 5% of the sample.

The cohort consisted of 666 healthy bone marrow donors. At the time of sampling, every cohort member was nominally healthy, though immune exposures that went unrecorded were likely present. The donor was CMV seropositive and was included in the group of some 290 seropositive cohort members. A peripheral blood sample was collected from each donor, and TCR beta sequencing was performed on peripheral blood mononuclear cells. Genomic DNA was extracted from the blood cell samples with the Qiagen DNeasy Blood Extraction Kit. The sequenced sample was PBMCs. The sequence joins TRBV5-6 to TRBJ2-3; TRBD2 is a weak D gene call, 5 bases matching. The TCR originated in a woman between 40 and 50 years old in good health and CMV-seropositive. The CDR3 region has the sequence CASSRLSSPGSFTDTQYF. The nucleotide sequence is TGTGCCAGCAGCCGCCTCTCTTCACCGGGATCCTTCACAGATACGCAGTATTTT. With the rest looked up from the reference TRBV5-6 and TRBJ2-3 genes rather than sequenced, the full variable domain is DAGVTQSPTHLIKTRGQQVTLRCSPKSGHDTVSWYQQALGQGPQFIFQYYEEEERQRGNFPDRFSGHQFPNYSSELNVNALLLGDSALYLCASSRLSSPGSFTDTQYFGPGTRLTVL.